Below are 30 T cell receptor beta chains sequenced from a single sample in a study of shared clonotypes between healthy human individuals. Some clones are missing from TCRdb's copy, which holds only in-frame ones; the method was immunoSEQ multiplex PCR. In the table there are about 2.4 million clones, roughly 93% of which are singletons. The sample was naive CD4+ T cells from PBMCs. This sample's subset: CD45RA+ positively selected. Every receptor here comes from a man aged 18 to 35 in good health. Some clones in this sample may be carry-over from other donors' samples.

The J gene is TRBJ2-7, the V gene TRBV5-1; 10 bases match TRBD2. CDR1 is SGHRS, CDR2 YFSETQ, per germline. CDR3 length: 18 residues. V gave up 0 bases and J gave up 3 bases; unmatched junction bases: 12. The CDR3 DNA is TGCGCCAGCAGCTTGGAAGGGCTAGCGGGAGTTTCAAGCTACGAGCAGTACTTC. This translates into CASSLEGLAGVSSYEQYF.

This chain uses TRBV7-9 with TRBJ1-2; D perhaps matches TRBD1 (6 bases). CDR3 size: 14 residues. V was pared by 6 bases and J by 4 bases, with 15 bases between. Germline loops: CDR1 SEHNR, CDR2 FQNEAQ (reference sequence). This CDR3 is CASRLQGSGYGYTF. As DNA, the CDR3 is TGTGCCAGCAGGTTACAGGGATCTGGCTATGGCTACACCTTC.

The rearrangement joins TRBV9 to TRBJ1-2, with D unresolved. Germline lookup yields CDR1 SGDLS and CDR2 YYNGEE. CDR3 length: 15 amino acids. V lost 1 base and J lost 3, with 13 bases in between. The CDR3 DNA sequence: TGTGCCAGCAGCGTACAGGCAGACTCCTACTATGGCTACACCTTC. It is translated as CASSVQADSYYGYTF.

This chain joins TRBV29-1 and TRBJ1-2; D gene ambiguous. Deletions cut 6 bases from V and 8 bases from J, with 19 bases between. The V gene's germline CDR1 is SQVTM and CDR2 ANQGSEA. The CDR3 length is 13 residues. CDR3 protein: CSVTGTDLFGYTF. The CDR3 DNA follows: TGCAGCGTCACCGGTACAGATCTATTCGGCTACACCTTC.

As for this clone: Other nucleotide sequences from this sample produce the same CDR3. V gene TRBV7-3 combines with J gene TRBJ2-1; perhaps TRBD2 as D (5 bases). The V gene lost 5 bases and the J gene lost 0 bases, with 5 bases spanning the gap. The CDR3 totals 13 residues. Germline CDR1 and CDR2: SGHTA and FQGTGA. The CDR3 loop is CASSGSSYNEQFF. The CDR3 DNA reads TGTGCCAGCAGCGGGAGCTCCTACAATGAGCAGTTCTTC.

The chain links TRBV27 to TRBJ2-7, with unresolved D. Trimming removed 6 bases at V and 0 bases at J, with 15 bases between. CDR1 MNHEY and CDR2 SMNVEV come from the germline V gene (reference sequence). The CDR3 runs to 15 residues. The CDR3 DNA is TGTGCCAGCAGCCGCCGAGTAACGGGCTCCTACGAGCAGTACTTC. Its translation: CASSRRVTGSYEQYF.

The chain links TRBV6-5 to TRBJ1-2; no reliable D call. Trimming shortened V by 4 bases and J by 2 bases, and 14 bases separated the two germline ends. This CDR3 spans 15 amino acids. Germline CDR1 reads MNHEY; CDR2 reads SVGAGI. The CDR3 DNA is TGTGCCAGCAGTTTACTCAGGACGGGGAACTATGGCTACACCTTC. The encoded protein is CASSLLRTGNYGYTF.

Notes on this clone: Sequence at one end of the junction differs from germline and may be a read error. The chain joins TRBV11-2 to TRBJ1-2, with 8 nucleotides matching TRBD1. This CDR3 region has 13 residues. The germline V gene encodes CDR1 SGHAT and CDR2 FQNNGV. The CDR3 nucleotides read TGTGCCAGCAGCTTAGACAGGGGGCGAATTCTCCAATTC. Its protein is CASSLDRGRILQF. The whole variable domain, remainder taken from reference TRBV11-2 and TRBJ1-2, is EAGVAQSPRYKIIEKRQSVAFWCNPISGHATLYWYQQILGQGPKLLIQFQNNGVVDDSQLPKDRFSAERLKGVDSTLKIQPAKLEDSAVYLCASSLDRGRILQFGSGTRLTVV.

For the CDR3, the DNA is TGTGCCTGGAGTGTAGCGAACTACAATGAGCAGTTCTTC. As protein: CAWSVANYNEQFF. The rearrangement uses TRBV30 and TRBJ2-1; unclear D gene. Germline values: CDR1 GTSNPN, CDR2 SVGIG (reference sequence). Trimming pared 0 bases from V and 3 bases from J, leaving 6 bases between. The CDR3 has 13 residues.

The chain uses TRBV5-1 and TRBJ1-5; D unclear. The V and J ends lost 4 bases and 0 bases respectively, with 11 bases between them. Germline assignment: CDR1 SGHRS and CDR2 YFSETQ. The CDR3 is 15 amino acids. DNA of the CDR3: TGCGCCAGCAGCCCGCTGGTCGGTAGCAATCAGCCCCAGCATTTT. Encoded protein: CASSPLVGSNQPQHF.

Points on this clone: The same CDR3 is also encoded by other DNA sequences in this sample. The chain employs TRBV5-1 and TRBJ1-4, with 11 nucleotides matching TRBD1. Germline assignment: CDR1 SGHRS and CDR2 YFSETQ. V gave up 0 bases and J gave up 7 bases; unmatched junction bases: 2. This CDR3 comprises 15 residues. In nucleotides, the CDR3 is TGCGCCAGCAGCTTGGGGACAGGGGGCGGTGAAAAACTGTTTTTT. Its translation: CASSLGTGGGEKLFF.

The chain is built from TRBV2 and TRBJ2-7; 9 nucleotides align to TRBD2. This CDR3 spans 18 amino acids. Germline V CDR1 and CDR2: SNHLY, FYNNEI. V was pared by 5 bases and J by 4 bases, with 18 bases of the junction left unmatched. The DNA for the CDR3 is TGTGCCAGCAGTACAGCAGGTTCCGGTAGCGGGAGTCCGTACGAGCAGTACTTC. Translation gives CASSTAGSGSGSPYEQYF.

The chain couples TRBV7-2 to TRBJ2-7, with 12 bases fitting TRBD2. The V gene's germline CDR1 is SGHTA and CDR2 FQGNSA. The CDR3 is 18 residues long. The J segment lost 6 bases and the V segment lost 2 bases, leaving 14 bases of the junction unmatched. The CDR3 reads CASSLSPSGRASALEQYF. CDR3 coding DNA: TGTGCCAGCAGCTTATCCCCTAGCGGGAGGGCCTCTGCTCTCGAGCAGTACTTC.

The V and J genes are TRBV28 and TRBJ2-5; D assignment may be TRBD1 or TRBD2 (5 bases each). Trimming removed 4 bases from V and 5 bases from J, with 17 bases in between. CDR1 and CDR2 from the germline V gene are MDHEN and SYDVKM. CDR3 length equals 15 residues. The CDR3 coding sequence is TGTGCCAGCAGTTCACGCCGGGACCCCCAGGAGACCCAGTACTTC. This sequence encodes CASSSRRDPQETQYF.

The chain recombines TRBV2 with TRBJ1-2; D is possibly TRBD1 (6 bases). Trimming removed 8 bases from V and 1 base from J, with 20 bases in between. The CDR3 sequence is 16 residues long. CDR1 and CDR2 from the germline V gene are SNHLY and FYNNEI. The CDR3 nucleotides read TGTGCCAGCTCCAGGGGAAGGACCTGGAATAACTATGGCTACACCTTC. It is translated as CASSRGRTWNNYGYTF.

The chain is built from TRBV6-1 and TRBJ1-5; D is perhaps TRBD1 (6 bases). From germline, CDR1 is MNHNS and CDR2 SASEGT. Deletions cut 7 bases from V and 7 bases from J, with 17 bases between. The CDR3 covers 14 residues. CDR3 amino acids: CASNPTGRIQPQHF. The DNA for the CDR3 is TGTGCCAGCAACCCGACAGGCCGAATCCAGCCCCAGCATTTT.

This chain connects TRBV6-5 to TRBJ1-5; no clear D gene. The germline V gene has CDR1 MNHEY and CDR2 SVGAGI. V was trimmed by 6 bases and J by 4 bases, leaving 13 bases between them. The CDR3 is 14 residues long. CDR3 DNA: TGTGCCAGCAGGAAGGCGGCAGCTAATCAGCCCCAGCATTTT. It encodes CASRKAAANQPQHF.

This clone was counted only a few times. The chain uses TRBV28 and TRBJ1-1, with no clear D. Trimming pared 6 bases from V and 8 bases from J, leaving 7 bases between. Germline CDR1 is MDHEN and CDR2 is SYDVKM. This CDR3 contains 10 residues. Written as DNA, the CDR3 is TGTGCCAGCAGGAGAAAGGAAGCTTTCTTT. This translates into CASRRKEAFF.

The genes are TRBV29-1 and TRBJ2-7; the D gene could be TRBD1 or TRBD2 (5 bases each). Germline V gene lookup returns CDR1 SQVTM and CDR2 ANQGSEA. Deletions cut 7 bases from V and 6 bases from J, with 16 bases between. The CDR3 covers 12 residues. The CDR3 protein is CSAARQGAEQYF. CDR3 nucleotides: TGCAGCGCGGCGCGGCAGGGAGCCGAGCAGTACTTC.

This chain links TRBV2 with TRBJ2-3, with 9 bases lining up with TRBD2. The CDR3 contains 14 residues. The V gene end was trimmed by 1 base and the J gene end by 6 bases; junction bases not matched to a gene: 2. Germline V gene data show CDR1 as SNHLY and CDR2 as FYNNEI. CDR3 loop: CASSEGTSVDTQYF. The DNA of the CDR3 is TGTGCCAGCAGTGAAGGGACTAGCGTGGATACGCAGTATTTT. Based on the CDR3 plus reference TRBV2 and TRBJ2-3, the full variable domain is EPEVTQTPSHQVTQMGQEVILRCVPISNHLYFYWYRQILGQKVEFLVSFYNNEISEKSEIFDDQFSVERPDGSNFTLKIRSTKLEDSAMYFCASSEGTSVDTQYFGPGTRLTVL.

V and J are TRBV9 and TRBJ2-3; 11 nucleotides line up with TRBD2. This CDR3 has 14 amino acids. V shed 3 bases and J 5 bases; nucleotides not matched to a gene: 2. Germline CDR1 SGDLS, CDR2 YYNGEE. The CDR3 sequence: CASSALAGGDTQYF. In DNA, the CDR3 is TGTGCCAGCAGCGCTCTAGCGGGAGGAGATACGCAGTATTTT.

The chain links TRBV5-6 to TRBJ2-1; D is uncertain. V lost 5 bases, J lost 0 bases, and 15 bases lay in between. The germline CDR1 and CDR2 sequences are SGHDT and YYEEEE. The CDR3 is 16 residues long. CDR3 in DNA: TGTGCCAGCAGATCAATGGCTAAGAGCTCCTACAATGAGCAGTTCTTC. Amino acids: CASRSMAKSSYNEQFF.

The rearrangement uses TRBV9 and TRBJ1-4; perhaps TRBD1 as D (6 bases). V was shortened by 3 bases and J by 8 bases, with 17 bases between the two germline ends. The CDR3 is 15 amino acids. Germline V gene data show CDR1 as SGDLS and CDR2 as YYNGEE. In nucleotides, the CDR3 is TGTGCCAGCAGCGCAGCGGCGGGACAAACCGAAAAACTGTTTTTT. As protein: CASSAAAGQTEKLFF.

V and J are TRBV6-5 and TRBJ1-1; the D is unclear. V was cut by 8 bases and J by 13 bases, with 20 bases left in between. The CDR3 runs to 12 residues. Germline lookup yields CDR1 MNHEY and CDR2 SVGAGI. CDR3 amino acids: CASGLANGLGFF. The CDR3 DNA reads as TGTGCCAGCGGTCTCGCCAATGGTTTGGGTTTCTTT.

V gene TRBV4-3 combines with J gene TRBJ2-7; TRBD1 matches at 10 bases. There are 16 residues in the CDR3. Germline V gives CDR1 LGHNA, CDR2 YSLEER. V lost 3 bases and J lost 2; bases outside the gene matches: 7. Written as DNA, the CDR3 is TGCGCCAGCAGCCACCGGACAGGGGGTCTTGCCTACGAGCAGTACTTC. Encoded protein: CASSHRTGGLAYEQYF.

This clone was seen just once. The CDR3 is CASSVSGSAWGNEQFF. CDR3 DNA sequence: TGTGCCAGCAGCGTAAGCGGTTCCGCGTGGGGGAATGAGCAGTTCTTC. The chain has TRBV9 and TRBJ2-1; D may match TRBD1 or TRBD2 (5 bases each). Trimming shortened V by 1 base and J by 7 bases, and 18 bases separated the two germline ends. CDR3 size: 16 residues. Germline assignment: CDR1 SGDLS and CDR2 YYNGEE.

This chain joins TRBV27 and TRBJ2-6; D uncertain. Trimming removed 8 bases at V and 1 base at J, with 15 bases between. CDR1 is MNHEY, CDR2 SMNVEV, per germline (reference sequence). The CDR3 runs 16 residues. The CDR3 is CASAIETVSGANVLTF. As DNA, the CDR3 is TGTGCCAGCGCCATCGAAACCGTTTCTGGGGCCAACGTCCTGACTTTC.

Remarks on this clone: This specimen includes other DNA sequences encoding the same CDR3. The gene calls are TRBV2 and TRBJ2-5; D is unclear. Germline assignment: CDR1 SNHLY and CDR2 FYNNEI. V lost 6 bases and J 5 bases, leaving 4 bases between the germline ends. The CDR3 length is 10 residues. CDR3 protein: CASREETQYF. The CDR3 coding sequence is TGTGCCAGCAGGGAGGAGACCCAGTACTTC.

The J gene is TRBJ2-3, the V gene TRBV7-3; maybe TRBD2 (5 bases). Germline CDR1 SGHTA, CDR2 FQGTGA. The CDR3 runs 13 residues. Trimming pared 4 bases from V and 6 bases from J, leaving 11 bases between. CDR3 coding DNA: TGTGCCAGCAGCTCCCAGACTATTGATACGCAGTATTTT. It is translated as CASSSQTIDTQYF.

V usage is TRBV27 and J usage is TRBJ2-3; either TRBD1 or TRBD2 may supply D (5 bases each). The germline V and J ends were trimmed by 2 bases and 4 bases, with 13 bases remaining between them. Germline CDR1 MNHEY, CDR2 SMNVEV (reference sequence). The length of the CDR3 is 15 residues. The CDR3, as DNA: TGTGCCAGCAGTTTAGGGGACCTCGGCCCAGATACGCAGTATTTT. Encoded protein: CASSLGDLGPDTQYF.